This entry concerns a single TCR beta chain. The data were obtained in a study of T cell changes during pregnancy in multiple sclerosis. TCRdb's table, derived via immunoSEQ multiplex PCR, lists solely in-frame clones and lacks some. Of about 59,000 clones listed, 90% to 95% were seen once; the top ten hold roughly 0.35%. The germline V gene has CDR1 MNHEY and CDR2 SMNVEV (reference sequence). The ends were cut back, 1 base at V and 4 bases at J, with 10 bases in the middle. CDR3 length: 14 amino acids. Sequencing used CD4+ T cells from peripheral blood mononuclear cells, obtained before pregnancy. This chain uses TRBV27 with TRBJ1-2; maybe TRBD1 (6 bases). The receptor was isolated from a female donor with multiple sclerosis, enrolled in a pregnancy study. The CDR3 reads CASSLFRGGYGYTF. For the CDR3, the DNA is TGTGCCAGCAGTTTATTCAGGGGCGGCTATGGCTACACCTTC.